The following is a T cell receptor beta chain sequence with its context. Antigen unknown. Produced via immunoSEQ multiplex PCR; TCRdb's table is partial and in-frame only. This sample has 250,000 or so clones, with approximately 93% found just once. The data originate from a study of T cell responses to AZD1222 COVID-19 vaccine. Study results and caveats: Across spike, vaccine-associated CD4 TCRs were found, dominant at 160-218 and 743-854. Females outnumbered males among donors, who were mostly white British; clonal diversity was possibly underestimated.

CDR3 length equals 16 residues. The V gene lost 3 bases and the J gene lost 7 bases, with 18 bases spanning the gap. Germline V gene data show CDR1 as SGHNT and CDR2 as YENEEA. This specimen was peripheral blood, taken on day 0 of AZD1222 vaccination. V is TRBV11-3 and J is TRBJ1-4; D is ambiguous. The sequence came from an adult in good health. CDR3 nucleotides: TGTGCCAGCAGCTTGCGAGATCCGGGCTTAGGTGAAAAACTGTTTTTT. Translated: CASSLRDPGLGEKLFF.